Here is one T cell receptor (beta chain) with its context. The data were taken from a study of cytomegalovirus exposure and HLA in healthy donors. PCR employed 60 Vbeta and 13 Jbeta primers. This table comes from immunoSEQ multiplex PCR, and its TCRdb copy is limited to in-frame clones, with some not included. In the table there are about 150,000 clones, about 82% of which are singletons. Sequencing used PBMCs. The clonotype comes from a woman in her fifties or sixties in good health and CMV-seropositive.

The CDR3, as DNA: TGCGCCAGCAGCGCAACCAGGGAAATGAACACTGAAGCTTTCTTT. Protein: CASSATREMNTEAFF. This chain uses TRBV5-1 with TRBJ1-1; TRBD1 is a possible D gene (5 bases). This CDR3 spans 15 amino acids. V lost 4 bases and J lost 0, with 13 bases in between. The germline V gene encodes CDR1 SGHRS and CDR2 YFSETQ.